This T cell receptor (beta chain) was sequenced in a study of siplizumab effects on memory and regulatory T cells. General study findings and limits: Naive T cells seemed more diverse than memory cells; they also seemed major alloresponse contributors. Significantly reduced by siplizumab was the cumulative frequency of alloreactive sequences, namely those traceable to unstimulated CD4+ memory cells. Tregs that proliferated in siplizumab cultures did not have their suppressive function confirmed.

The protocol was immunoSEQ multiplex PCR, while the TCRdb copy is restricted to in-frame clones and leaves out a portion. The data show approximately 100,000 clones, with 91% seen just once and about 2.4% held by the top ten. Comment on this clone: Its antigen is still unknown.

The CDR3 consists of 15 residues. Trimming left V 0 bases short and J 4 bases short, with 12 bases between. In germline, CDR1 is MGHDK, CDR2 SYGVNS. The rearrangement uses TRBV25-1 and TRBJ1-1; D is possibly TRBD1 (6 bases). This clonotype was sampled from a human donor in good health. Some clones in this sample may be carry-over from other donors' samples. The sample was CD4+ T cells sorted from blood. The DNA for the CDR3 is TGTGCCAGCAGTGAATATAGGGGGGTTGGCACTGAAGCTTTCTTT. This gives the protein CASSEYRGVGTEAFF. The full variable domain, in which reference TRBV25-1 and TRBJ1-1 provide the parts outside the CDR3, is EADIYQTPRYLVIGTGKKITLECSQTMGHDKMYWYQQDPGMELHLIHYSYGVNSTEKGDLSSESTVSRIRTEHFPLTLESARPSHTSQYLCASSEYRGVGTEAFFGQGTRLTVV.